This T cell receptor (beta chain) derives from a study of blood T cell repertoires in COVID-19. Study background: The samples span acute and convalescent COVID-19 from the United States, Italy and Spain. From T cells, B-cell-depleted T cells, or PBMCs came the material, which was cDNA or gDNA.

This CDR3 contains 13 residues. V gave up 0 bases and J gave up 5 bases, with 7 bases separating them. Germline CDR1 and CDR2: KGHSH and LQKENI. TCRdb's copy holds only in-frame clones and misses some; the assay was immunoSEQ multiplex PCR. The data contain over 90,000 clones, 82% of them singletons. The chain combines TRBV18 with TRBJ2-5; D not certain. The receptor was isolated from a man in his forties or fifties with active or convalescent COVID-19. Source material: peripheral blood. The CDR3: CASSPPQAETQYF. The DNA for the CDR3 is TGTGCCAGCTCACCACCCCAGGCTGAGACCCAGTACTTC.